These 9 T cell receptor beta chains originate from one sample sequenced in a study of blood T cell repertoires in COVID-19. Clones were sequenced by immunoSEQ multiplex PCR, and TCRdb holds only the in-frame ones, with some missing. The sample shows 55,000 to 70,000 clones, 82% of them seen only once. Sequencing was performed on peripheral blood. The receptors were gathered from a woman of 80 years or more with acute or convalescent COVID-19.

V is TRBV14 and J is TRBJ1-4; 7 nucleotides line up with TRBD1. The germline gives CDR1 SGHDN, CDR2 FVKESK. This CDR3 is 15 amino acids long. The junction had 9 bases not matched to a gene; V was cut back by 4 bases and J by 7 bases. The CDR3 protein is CASSLNRGVSEKLFF. CDR3 bases: TGTGCCAGCAGCCTTAACAGGGGAGTAAGTGAAAAACTGTTTTTT.

The V call is TRBV10-3, the J call TRBJ1-2; 9 nucleotides agree with TRBD1. Losses at the gene ends were 2 bases for V and 5 bases for J; bases not matched to a gene: 12. The CDR3 extends over 17 amino acids. Per the germline V gene, CDR1 is ENHRY and CDR2 is SYGVKD. The CDR3 DNA reads as TGTGCCATCAGTGAGGCTTCCGGGACAGGGTTTTCGTATGGCTACACCTTC. Protein sequence: CAISEASGTGFSYGYTF.

J is TRBJ1-2 and V is TRBV30; TRBD1 matches at 9 bases. Germline lookup yields CDR1 GTSNPN and CDR2 SVGIG (reference sequence). The CDR3 length is 16 residues. The J segment lost 4 bases and the V segment lost 3 bases, leaving 12 bases of the junction unmatched. Here the CDR3 DNA reads TGTGCCTGGAGATATCACCGGGACAGGGAAAGCTATGGCTACACCTTC. Translating it yields CAWRYHRDRESYGYTF. Using reference TRBV30 and TRBJ1-2 for the parts outside the CDR3, the full variable domain is SQTIHQWPATLVQPVGSPLSLECTVEGTSNPNLYWYRQAAGRGLQLLFYSVGIGQISSEVPQNLSASRPQDRQFILSSKKLLLSDSGFYLCAWRYHRDRESYGYTFGSGTRLTVV.

The chain joins TRBV5-4 to TRBJ1-3; no clear D. This CDR3 spans 14 amino acids. The V gene lost 0 bases and the J gene lost 1 base, with 5 bases spanning the gap. The germline V gene encodes CDR1 SGHNT and CDR2 YYREEE (reference sequence). This CDR3 is CASSLGSSGNTIYF. CDR3 DNA sequence: TGTGCCAGCAGCTTGGGGAGTTCTGGAAACACCATATATTTT.

The gene calls are TRBV11-1 and TRBJ1-2, with TRBD1 matching over 7 bases. Unmatched junction bases numbered 6, after V lost 6 bases and J lost 2 bases. The CDR3 extends over 14 amino acids. The V gene's germline CDR1 is SGHAT and CDR2 FQDESV (reference sequence). CDR3 sequence: CASRSSRGNYGYTF. Written as DNA, the CDR3 is TGTGCCAGCAGGTCAAGCAGGGGGAACTATGGCTACACCTTC.

CDR3 coding DNA: TGTGCCTGGACTAGCGGGGGAGGTAGCACAGATACGCAGTATTTT. This sequence encodes CAWTSGGGSTDTQYF. The genes are TRBV30 and TRBJ2-3; 10 bases map to TRBD2. Germline lookup yields CDR1 GTSNPN and CDR2 SVGIG (reference sequence). The CDR3 covers 15 residues. The V and J ends lost 4 bases and 0 bases, in that order; junction bases with no gene match: 4.

This chain links TRBV18 with TRBJ2-7, with D tentatively TRBD1 (5 bases). This CDR3 has 13 amino acids. V was pared by 3 bases and J by 1 base, with 7 bases between. Germline lookup yields CDR1 KGHSH and CDR2 LQKENI. The DNA for the CDR3 is TGTGCCAGCTCACCTCAGGGTTCCTACGAGCAGTACTTC. Encoded protein: CASSPQGSYEQYF. Full variable domain (remainder filled in from reference TRBV18 and TRBJ2-7): NAGVMQNPRHLVRRRGQEARLRCSPMKGHSHVYWYRQLPEEGLKFMVYLQKENIIDESGMPKERFSAEFPKEGPSILRIQQVVRGDSAAYFCASSPQGSYEQYFGPGTRLTVT.

The chain links TRBV7-9 to TRBJ1-2; perhaps TRBD1 as D (6 bases). CDR3 length: 15 amino acids. The V end lost 4 bases, the J end lost 4 bases, and 16 bases lay between the germline ends. Germline CDR1 is SEHNR and CDR2 is FQNEAQ (reference sequence). For the CDR3, the DNA is TGTGCCAGCAGCTCCCTCGCCAGGGGTGGCTATGGCTACACCTTC. Its translation: CASSSLARGGYGYTF.

This chain uses TRBV6-5 with TRBJ1-1, with TRBD1 identical over 8 bases. CDR3 length: 11 residues. CDR1 and CDR2 from the germline V gene are MNHEY and SVGAGI. With 8 bases clipped from V and 6 bases from J, the junction kept 2 bases outside the gene matches. The CDR3 sequence: CASGRGPEAFF. CDR3 nucleotides: TGTGCCAGCGGCAGGGGGCCTGAAGCTTTCTTT.